This entry describes one T cell receptor (beta chain). Antigen specificity is unknown. The sample originates from a study of T cell clonotyping in hematopoietic cell transplantation. Trimming took off 8 bases at V and 4 bases at J, with 8 bases between the two ends. Germline V CDR1 and CDR2: MDHEN, SYDVKM. The length of the CDR3 is 11 residues. Produced via immunoSEQ multiplex PCR; TCRdb's table is partial and in-frame only. The data contain over 35,000 clones, approximately 89% of them singletons. Overall study results and limits: After transplant, recipient diversity fell while pathologically expanded clonotypes grew through day 180.

Sequences were obtained from peripheral blood mononuclear cells. V usage is TRBV28 and J usage is TRBJ2-5, with unresolved D. The TCR originated in a woman aged 40 to 50 in good health. Some clones in this sample may be carry-over from other donors' samples. Here the CDR3 DNA reads TGTGCCAGCGGGAAGACAGAGACCCAGTACTTC. It specifies CASGKTETQYF.